This record concerns one TCR beta chain sequence. Antigen: not known. These data originate in a study of CD8+ T cells in alopecia areata. Study-wide points: Any link of baseline CD8+ expansion to response, resting on one nonresponder, remains uncertain.

Per germline, CDR1 MGHRA and CDR2 YSYEKL. The CDR3 sequence is 15 residues long. V gave up 1 base and J gave up 1 base, with 8 bases separating them. cDNA prepared by RNA extraction and subsequent reverse transcription served as the template for sequencing. Some clones are missing from TCRdb's copy, which holds only in-frame ones; the method was immunoSEQ multiplex PCR. Of under 300,000 clones in the sample, over 45% were seen once. Stated treatment: oral pan-JAK inhibitor, 5-10 mg twice daily. This sequence originates from a human donor with alopecia areata. The sequences come from CD4+ T cells sorted from blood, collected between weeks 51 and 54, from a patient treated with tofacitinib. The V and J genes are TRBV4-1 and TRBJ2-1; D not certain. The CDR3 spells CASSQGGLSYNEQFF. CDR3 in DNA: TGCGCCAGCAGCCAAGGTGGCTTATCCTACAATGAGCAGTTCTTC.